This T cell receptor beta chain originates from a study of spatial heterogeneity in lung cancer. Overall study context: Matched bulk RNA-seq yielded a T cell transcriptional module score. Counts of TCR transcripts in tumor regions correlated strongly with that score. Each distinct TCR and UMI combination averaged more than ten appearances in raw reads.

General study results and limits: Within tumors, counts of expanded alpha and beta TCRs tracked tumor mutation counts.

This clonotype is classed as medium-sized. The antigen remains unidentified. As an off-target read in a library built for alpha chains, this beta chain has a frequency of little significance. TCRdb used MiXCR to reprocess the 5' RACE reads, holding one entry per CDR3 protein. The top ten hold 50% to 70% of the sample, which has 2,800 or so distinct CDR3 sequences, 45% to 50% seen once. Time point specified: sample taken at primary tumor resection. The 60 to 80 donors had untreated early-stage non-small cell lung cancer. Researchers sequenced whole RNA taken from tumor, nontumor lung or frozen PBMC without sorting. V was clipped by 0 bases and J by 0 bases, with 4 bases between them. The CDR3 spans 13 residues. Germline-derived CDR1 and CDR2 are SGHRS and YFSETQ.

Sequences were derived from lung tumor tissue, sampled at surgery. The TCR comes from a male donor with early-stage non-small cell lung cancer. The chain carries TRBV5-1 and TRBJ2-7; the D is unclear. The CDR3 DNA follows: TGCGCCAGCAGCTTGGAAGTCTCCTACGAGCAGTACTTC. This encodes CASSLEVSYEQYF.